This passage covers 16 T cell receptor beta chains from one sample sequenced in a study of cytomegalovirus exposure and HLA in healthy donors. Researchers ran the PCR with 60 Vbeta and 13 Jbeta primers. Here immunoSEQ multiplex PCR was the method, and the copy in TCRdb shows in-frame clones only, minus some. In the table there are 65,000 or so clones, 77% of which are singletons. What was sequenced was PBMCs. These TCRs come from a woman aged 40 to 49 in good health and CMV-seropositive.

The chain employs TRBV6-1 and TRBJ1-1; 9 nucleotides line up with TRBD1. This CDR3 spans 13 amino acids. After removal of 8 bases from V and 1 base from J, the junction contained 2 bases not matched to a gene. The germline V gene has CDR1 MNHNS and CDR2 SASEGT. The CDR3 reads CASRTGENTEAFF. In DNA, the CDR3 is TGTGCCAGCCGGACAGGGGAGAACACTGAAGCTTTCTTT.

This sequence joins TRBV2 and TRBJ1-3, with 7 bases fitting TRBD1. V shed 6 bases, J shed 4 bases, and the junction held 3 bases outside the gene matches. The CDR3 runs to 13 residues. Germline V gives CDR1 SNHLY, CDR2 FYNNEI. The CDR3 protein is CASRGTVGNTIYF. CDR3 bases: TGTGCCAGCAGGGGGACAGTCGGAAACACCATATATTTT.

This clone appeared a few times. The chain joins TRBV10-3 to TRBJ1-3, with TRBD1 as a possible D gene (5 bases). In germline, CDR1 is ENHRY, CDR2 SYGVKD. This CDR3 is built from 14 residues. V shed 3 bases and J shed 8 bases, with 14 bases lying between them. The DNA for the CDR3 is TGTGCCATCAGTGACCCGGGACTGGAAGACACCATATATTTT. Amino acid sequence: CAISDPGLEDTIYF.

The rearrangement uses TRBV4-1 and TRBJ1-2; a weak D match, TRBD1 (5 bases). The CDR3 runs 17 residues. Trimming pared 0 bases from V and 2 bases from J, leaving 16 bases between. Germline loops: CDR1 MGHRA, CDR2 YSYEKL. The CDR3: CASSQDWISGSNYGYTF. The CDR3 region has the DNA TGCGCCAGCAGCCAAGACTGGATTTCAGGGTCCAACTATGGCTACACCTTC.

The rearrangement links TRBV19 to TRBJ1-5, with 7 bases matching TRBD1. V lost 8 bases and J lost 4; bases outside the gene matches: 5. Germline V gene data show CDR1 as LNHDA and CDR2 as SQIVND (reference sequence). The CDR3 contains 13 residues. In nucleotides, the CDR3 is TGTGCCAGTGGAGGGGGCCTTAATCAGCCCCAGCATTTT. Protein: CASGGGLNQPQHF.

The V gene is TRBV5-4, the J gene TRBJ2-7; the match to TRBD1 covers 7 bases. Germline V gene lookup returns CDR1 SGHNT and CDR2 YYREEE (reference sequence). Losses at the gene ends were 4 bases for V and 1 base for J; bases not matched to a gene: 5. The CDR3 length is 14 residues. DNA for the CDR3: TGTGCCAGCAGCCCCGGACAGGCGTCCTACGAGCAGTACTTC. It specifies CASSPGQASYEQYF.

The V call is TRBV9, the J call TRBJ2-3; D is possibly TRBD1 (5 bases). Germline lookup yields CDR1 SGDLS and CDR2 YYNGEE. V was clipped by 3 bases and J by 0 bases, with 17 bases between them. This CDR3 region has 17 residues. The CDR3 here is CASSAYGQGFSTDTQYF. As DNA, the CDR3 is TGTGCCAGCAGCGCCTACGGCCAGGGATTTAGCACAGATACGCAGTATTTT. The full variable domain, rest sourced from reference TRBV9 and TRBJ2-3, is DSGVTQTPKHLITATGQRVTLRCSPRSGDLSVYWYQQSLDQGLQFLIQYYNGEERAKGNILERFSAQQFPDLHSELNLSSLELGDSALYFCASSAYGQGFSTDTQYFGPGTRLTVL.

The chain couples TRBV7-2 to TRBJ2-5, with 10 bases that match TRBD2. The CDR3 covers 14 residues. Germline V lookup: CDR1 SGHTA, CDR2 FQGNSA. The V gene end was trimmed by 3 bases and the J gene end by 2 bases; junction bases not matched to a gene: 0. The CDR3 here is CASSFSGGQETQYF. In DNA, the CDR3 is TGTGCCAGCAGCTTTAGCGGGGGGCAAGAGACCCAGTACTTC.

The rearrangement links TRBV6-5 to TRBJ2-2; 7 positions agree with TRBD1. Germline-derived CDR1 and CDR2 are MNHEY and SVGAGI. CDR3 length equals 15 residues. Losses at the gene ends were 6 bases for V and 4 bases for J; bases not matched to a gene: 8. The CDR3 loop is CASRRQGWGTGELFF. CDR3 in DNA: TGTGCCAGCAGAAGACAGGGTTGGGGCACCGGGGAGCTGTTTTTT.

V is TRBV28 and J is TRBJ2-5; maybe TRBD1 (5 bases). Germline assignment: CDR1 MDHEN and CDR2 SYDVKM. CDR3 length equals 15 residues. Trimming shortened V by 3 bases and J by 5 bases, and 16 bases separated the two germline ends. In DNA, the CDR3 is TGTGCCAGCAGTTTTGGGGCAGGGCTTATGGAGACCCAGTACTTC. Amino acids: CASSFGAGLMETQYF.

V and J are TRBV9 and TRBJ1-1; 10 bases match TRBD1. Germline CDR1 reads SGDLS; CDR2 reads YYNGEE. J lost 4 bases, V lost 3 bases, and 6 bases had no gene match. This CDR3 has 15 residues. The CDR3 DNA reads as TGTGCCAGCAGCGGACAGGGGGCTTTGGGCACTGAAGCTTTCTTT. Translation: CASSGQGALGTEAFF.

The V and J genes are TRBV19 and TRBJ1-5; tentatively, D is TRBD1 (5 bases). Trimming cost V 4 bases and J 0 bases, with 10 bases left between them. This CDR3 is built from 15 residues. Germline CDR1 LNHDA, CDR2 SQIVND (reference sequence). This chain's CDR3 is CASSKTAYSNQPQHF. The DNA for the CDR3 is TGTGCCAGTAGTAAGACAGCCTATAGCAATCAGCCCCAGCATTTT.

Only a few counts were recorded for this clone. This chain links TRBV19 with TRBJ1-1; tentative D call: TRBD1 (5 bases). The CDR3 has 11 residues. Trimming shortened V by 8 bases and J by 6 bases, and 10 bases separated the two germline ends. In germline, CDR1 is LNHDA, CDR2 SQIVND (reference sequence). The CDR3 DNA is TGTGCCAGTCAGACGGGGGCTGAAGCTTTCTTT. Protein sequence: CASQTGAEAFF.

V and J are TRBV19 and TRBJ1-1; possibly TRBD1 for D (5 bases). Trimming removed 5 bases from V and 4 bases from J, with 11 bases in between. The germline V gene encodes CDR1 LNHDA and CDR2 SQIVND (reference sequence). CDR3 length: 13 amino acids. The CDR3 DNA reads TGTGCCAGTAGTCCCCAGGGTAGCACTGAAGCTTTCTTT. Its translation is CASSPQGSTEAFF.

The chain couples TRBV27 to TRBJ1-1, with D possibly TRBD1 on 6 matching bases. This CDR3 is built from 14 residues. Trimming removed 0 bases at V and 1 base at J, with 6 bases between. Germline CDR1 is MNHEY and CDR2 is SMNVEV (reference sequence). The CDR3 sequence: CASSLSTGNTEAFF. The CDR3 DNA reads TGTGCCAGCAGTTTATCGACAGGGAACACTGAAGCTTTCTTT.

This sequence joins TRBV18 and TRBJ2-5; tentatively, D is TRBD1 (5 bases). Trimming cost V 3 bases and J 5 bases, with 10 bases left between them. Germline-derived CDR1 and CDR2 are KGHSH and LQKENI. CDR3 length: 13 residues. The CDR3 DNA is TGTGCCAGCTCACCGGGGCGGTGGGAGACCCAGTACTTC. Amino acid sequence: CASSPGRWETQYF.